This is a list of T cell receptor beta chains from one sample in a study of blood T cell repertoires in COVID-19. The data were produced by immunoSEQ multiplex PCR, yet TCRdb's version contains in-frame clones alone and is incomplete. Of about 440,000 clones in the sample, 70% to 90% are singletons; the top ten hold 10% to 15%. Sequencing was performed on peripheral blood. The receptors were gathered from a woman between 45 and 65 years old with COVID-19, enrolled during active disease. Each CDR3 is given without its conserved first and last residue. The order of the fields is CDR3 protein, J gene, CDR3 length, V gene.

CDR3aa: ASSWTGVDDLAKNIQY
j_gene: TRBJ2-4
len: 16
v_gene: TRBV5-4

CDR3aa: SVPSRGAATDTQY
j_gene: TRBJ2-3
len: 13
v_gene: TRBV29-1

CDR3aa: ASRGTPGVTEAF
j_gene: TRBJ1-1
len: 12
v_gene: TRBV6-5

CDR3aa: ASSGSGGALETQY
j_gene: TRBJ2-5
len: 13
v_gene: TRBV9

CDR3aa: AWSTGSLSGNTIY
j_gene: TRBJ1-3
len: 13
v_gene: TRBV30

CDR3aa: ASTPGGEVDQPQH
j_gene: TRBJ1-5
len: 13
v_gene: TRBV7-2

CDR3aa: ASSLDTGQGEETQY
j_gene: TRBJ2-5
len: 14
v_gene: TRBV5-4

CDR3aa: ASSQELQENYGYT
j_gene: TRBJ1-2
len: 13
v_gene: TRBV3-1/TRBV3-2

CDR3aa: ASSVGGQVHSGNTIY
j_gene: TRBJ1-3
len: 15
v_gene: TRBV9

CDR3aa: ASSLELGQGVYEQY
j_gene: TRBJ2-7
len: 14
v_gene: TRBV11-2

CDR3aa: ASSSRSSAYEQY
j_gene: TRBJ2-7
len: 12
v_gene: TRBV28

CDR3aa: ASSSDRNIQY
j_gene: TRBJ2-4
len: 10
v_gene: TRBV5-5

CDR3aa: ASRPRQGYTEAF
j_gene: TRBJ1-1
len: 12
v_gene: TRBV6-5

CDR3aa: ASSLGHLYEQY
j_gene: TRBJ2-7
len: 11
v_gene: TRBV11-2

CDR3aa: ASSPVGTGTKETQY
j_gene: TRBJ2-5
len: 14
v_gene: TRBV18

CDR3aa: AISEDSDRVMNTEAF
j_gene: TRBJ1-1
len: 15
v_gene: TRBV10-3

CDR3aa: ASSLWVDRDQANYGYT
j_gene: TRBJ1-2
len: 16
v_gene: TRBV28

CDR3aa: ASSTPGQSYEQY
j_gene: TRBJ2-7
len: 12
v_gene: TRBV19

CDR3aa: ASSFTAGGGNTIY
j_gene: TRBJ1-3
len: 13
v_gene: TRBV6-5

CDR3aa: ASSPDRSASYEQY
j_gene: TRBJ2-7
len: 13
v_gene: TRBV7-2

CDR3aa: ASSRGQPNYGYT
j_gene: TRBJ1-2
len: 12
v_gene: TRBV14

CDR3aa: ASSQDRASGGAGEQF
j_gene: TRBJ2-1
len: 15
v_gene: TRBV4-1

CDR3aa: ASKTGGGIDEQF
j_gene: TRBJ2-1
len: 12
v_gene: TRBV6-5

CDR3aa: ASSSQHPAVTDTQY
j_gene: TRBJ2-3
len: 14
v_gene: TRBV7-2

CDR3aa: ASSSGGLAGWDEQF
j_gene: TRBJ2-1
len: 14
v_gene: TRBV5-5

CDR3aa: ASSFGGGGYT
j_gene: TRBJ1-2
len: 10
v_gene: TRBV7-9

CDR3aa: AWSYGTDTQY
j_gene: TRBJ2-3
len: 10
v_gene: TRBV30

CDR3aa: ASSQGAYWANEKLF
j_gene: TRBJ1-4
len: 14
v_gene: TRBV4-1

CDR3aa: ASSLVAGASGPDEQY
j_gene: TRBJ2-7
len: 15
v_gene: TRBV5-1

CDR3aa: ASSETGVGGYT
j_gene: TRBJ1-2
len: 11
v_gene: TRBV2

CDR3aa: ASSSRTETYNEQF
j_gene: TRBJ2-1
len: 13
v_gene: TRBV7-9

CDR3aa: ASSQDMSALH
j_gene: TRBJ1-6
len: 10
v_gene: TRBV3-1/TRBV3-2

CDR3aa: ASSSGGTEAF
j_gene: TRBJ1-1
len: 10
v_gene: TRBV11-1

CDR3aa: ASSPPDRVNGYT
j_gene: TRBJ1-2
len: 12
v_gene: TRBV18